Listed here are 9 T cell receptor beta chains from one sample, sequenced in a study of cytomegalovirus exposure and HLA in healthy donors. The PCR had 60 Vbeta and 13 Jbeta primers. TCRdb's table, derived via immunoSEQ multiplex PCR, lists solely in-frame clones and lacks some. The sample has some 150,000 clones, less than 85% seen once. Source material: PBMCs. These receptors were taken from a man aged 50 or older in good health and CMV-seropositive.

V usage is TRBV28 and J usage is TRBJ2-7, with TRBD2 as a possible D gene (5 bases). CDR1 MDHEN and CDR2 SYDVKM come from the germline V gene. The CDR3 covers 15 residues. V lost 2 bases to trimming and J lost 3 bases, with 14 bases between them. This CDR3 reads CASSLDLARVYEQYF. In nucleotides, the CDR3 is TGTGCCAGCAGTTTAGACCTAGCTCGTGTCTACGAGCAGTACTTC.

With respect to this clone: The junction departs from the called germline gene at one end, perhaps through a read error. The V and J genes are TRBV7-9 and TRBJ1-5; D perhaps matches TRBD1 (5 bases). The CDR3 loop spans 18 amino acids. Germline CDR1 is SEHNR and CDR2 is FQNEAQ (reference sequence). CDR3 sequence reads: CSSSLVWGWGNSNQPQHF. CDR3 bases: TGTTCCAGCAGCTTAGTATGGGGCTGGGGAAATAGCAATCAGCCCCAGCATTTT.

The genes are TRBV5-1 and TRBJ2-5, with 7 bases lining up with TRBD1. V was clipped by 5 bases and J by 1 base; unmatched bases: 14. Germline V gene sequence: CDR1 SGHRS, CDR2 YFSETQ. This CDR3 spans 17 amino acids. The CDR3 DNA follows: TGCGCCAGCAGACTCGGACAGGCCATGCTAATCCAAGAGACCCAGTACTTC. It encodes CASRLGQAMLIQETQYF.

The chain couples TRBV28 to TRBJ1-1; the match to TRBD1 covers 8 bases. V lost 5 bases, J lost 4 bases, and 9 bases stayed unmatched. The germline CDR1 and CDR2 sequences are MDHEN and SYDVKM. The CDR3 consists of 15 residues. The chain's CDR3 is CASSLTGGWSTEAFF. The CDR3 DNA is TGTGCCAGCAGTCTAACAGGGGGGTGGAGCACTGAAGCTTTCTTT.

This chain joins TRBV2 and TRBJ2-2; 8 positions match TRBD1. The germline V gene has CDR1 SNHLY and CDR2 FYNNEI. The CDR3 sequence is 14 residues long. The V segment lost 9 bases and the J segment 7 bases; nucleotides outside the gene matches: 10. The chain's CDR3 is CASQDRVRSGELFF. The CDR3 bases are TGTGCCAGTCAGGACAGGGTTAGGAGCGGGGAGCTGTTTTTT.

The V and J genes are TRBV5-4 and TRBJ1-2, with TRBD1 as a possible D gene (5 bases). V lost 3 bases and J 4 bases, leaving 7 bases between the germline ends. Germline-derived CDR1 and CDR2 are SGHNT and YYREEE (reference sequence). The CDR3 runs to 12 residues. CDR3 amino acids: CASSSDSYGYTF. As DNA, the CDR3 is TGTGCCAGCAGCTCAGACAGCTATGGCTACACCTTC.

The chain couples TRBV30 to TRBJ2-3, with D perhaps matching TRBD2 (5 bases). This CDR3 has 14 residues. The V end lost 0 bases, the J end lost 2 bases, and 9 bases lay between the germline ends. Germline values: CDR1 GTSNPN, CDR2 SVGIG (reference sequence). The CDR3 here is CAWSVLGTTDTQYF. For the CDR3, the DNA is TGTGCCTGGAGTGTACTAGGTACCACAGATACGCAGTATTTT.

The CDR3 DNA sequence: TGTGCCAGCAGCCCGACAGGGCAGGGAGGCAATCAGCCCCAGCATTTT. Protein: CASSPTGQGGNQPQHF. The gene calls are TRBV27 and TRBJ1-5; the match to TRBD1 covers 7 bases. The CDR3 runs to 16 residues. The trim removed 6 bases at V and 2 bases at J, leaving 10 bases unmatched. Germline V gene sequence: CDR1 MNHEY, CDR2 SMNVEV (reference sequence).

This clone was seen just once. V is TRBV27 and J is TRBJ2-3; D ambiguous. The CDR3 extends over 14 amino acids. Deletions cut 10 bases from V and 4 bases from J, with 18 bases between. The germline CDR1 and CDR2 sequences are MNHEY and SMNVEV (reference sequence). The CDR3, as DNA: TGTGCCACCTATCAACCCCGGCGGTCAGATACGCAGTATTTT. It encodes CATYQPRRSDTQYF.